A selection of T cell receptor beta chains follows, all from one sample in a study of T-cell reconstitution after alpha-beta-depleted transplantation in children. TCRdb re-analysed the PCR reads in MiXCR, keeping a single row per CDR3 protein. The table lists about 440,000 distinct CDR3 sequences, about 45% of them singletons. The sample in question was PBMCs, obtained before TCRalphabeta/CD19-depleted stem cell transplant. The source is a girl aged 2 to 10 with aplastic anemia, due to receive a stem cell transplant. The CDR3 runs from the conserved cysteine through the conserved F or W. A D gene is named only where the DNA matches it firmly. Size is omitted from some rows. Given values are once, few, many or a class for expanded clones.

clone size,V gene,D gene,J gene,CDR3 DNA,CDR3 protein
-,TRBV12-3/TRBV12-4,TRBD1,TRBJ2-1,TGTGCCAGCACACCGGGACAGGAGGCCTACAATGAGCAGTTCTTC,CASTPGQEAYNEQFF
few,TRBV18,TRBD2,TRBJ2-7,TGTGCCAGCTCACCATCCCCTGGACTAGCGGGAGGTTACGAGCAGTACTTC,CASSPSPGLAGGYEQYF
many,TRBV19,-,TRBJ1-5,TGTGCCAGTAGTCCGGGTGGGTCCGGCAATCAGCCCCAGCATTTT,CASSPGGSGNQPQHF
few,TRBV5-1,-,TRBJ2-1,TGCGCCAGCAGCTTTGGGTTTAAAGCCTACAATGAGCAGTTCTTC,CASSFGFKAYNEQFF
-,TRBV28,-,TRBJ2-2,TGTGCCAGCAGTTTATTCGTAGGATCCGGGGAGCTGTTTTTT,CASSLFVGSGELFF
-,TRBV20-1,TRBD2,TRBJ2-3,TGCAGTCCTAAGCGGGGGGTCACAGATACGCAGTATTTT,CSPKRGVTDTQYF
few,TRBV28,TRBD1,TRBJ1-1,TGTGCCAGCAGTATTCGGACAGGGGCCACTGAAGCTTTCTTT,CASSIRTGATEAFF
many,TRBV7-8,-,TRBJ2-5,TGTGCCAGCAGCCCATGGACTGGGAAGTACCAAGAGACCCAGTACTTC,CASSPWTGKYQETQYF
few,TRBV5-1,TRBD1,TRBJ2-7,TGCGCCAGCAGCTTCGAAGGGGGCAACTACGAGCAGTACTTC,CASSFEGGNYEQYF
-,TRBV20-1,-,TRBJ1-2,TGCAGTGCTAGGACACCTTCCTCCGGTGGCTACACCTTC,CSARTPSSGGYTF
-,TRBV12-3/TRBV12-4,-,TRBJ2-5,TGTGCCAGCAGTTTACGCGGCCTCGCAAAGACCCAGTACTTC,CASSLRGLAKTQYF
-,TRBV20-1,-,TRBJ2-3,TGCAGTGCTAGGTCTAACAGGGAGAATTCAGATACGCAGTATTTT,CSARSNRENSDTQYF
many,TRBV5-1,TRBD1,TRBJ2-7,TGCGCCAGCAGCTTGAGACAGGGGGCGCCCTACGAGCAGTACTTC,CASSLRQGAPYEQYF
-,TRBV24-1,-,TRBJ2-1,TGTGCCACCAGTGCGGGATGGTTTTATGAGCAGTTCTTC,CATSAGWFYEQFF
once,TRBV5-5,-,TRBJ1-1,TGTGCCAGCAGCTTGGGGGGCCCGGCGGGCACTGAAGCTTTCTTT,CASSLGGPAGTEAFF
-,TRBV15,TRBD2,TRBJ2-3,TGTGCCACCAGCCGAACTAGCGGATACACAGATACGCAGTATTTT,CATSRTSGYTDTQYF
-,TRBV27,-,TRBJ2-7,TGTGCCAGCAGTTATGAGCGGTCGGGGGAGCAGTACTTC,CASSYERSGEQYF
-,TRBV18,TRBD1,TRBJ2-5,TGTGCCAGCTCATCCGGACAGGGGGGGACCCAGTACTTC,CASSSGQGGTQYF
-,TRBV6-5,-,TRBJ1-1,TGTGCCAGCAGGTACAGGGCCGCTCAGAACACTGAAGCTTTCTTT,CASRYRAAQNTEAFF
many,TRBV4-2,-,TRBJ2-1,TGTGCCAGCAGCCCCTCCAGGAGTTACAATGAGCAGTTCTTC,CASSPSRSYNEQFF
-,TRBV5-1,-,TRBJ1-5,TGCGCCAGCAGCTTGGAGCCTCAGGGGACCAATCAGCCCCAGCATTTT,CASSLEPQGTNQPQHF
-,TRBV9,-,TRBJ2-6,TGTGCCAGCAGCCTCACAGGGAAGGGGGCCAACGTCCTGACTTTC,CASSLTGKGANVLTF
-,TRBV6-6,-,TRBJ2-1,TGTGCCAGCAGGAAGGGAGGTTACAATGAGCAGTTCTTC,CASRKGGYNEQFF
-,TRBV4-2,-,TRBJ2-7,TGTGCCAGCAGCCAAGAACTCCAGGACGCAGTCTCCTACGAGCAGTACTTC,CASSQELQDAVSYEQYF
many,TRBV20-1,-,TRBJ1-1,TGCAGTGCTGACCGTACGGACCCCAGGACGGTGATCTTT,CSADRTDPRTVIF
-,TRBV5-1,TRBD2,TRBJ2-1,TGCGCCAGCAGCTTAGGATATAGCGGGAGGTACCGCGATGAGCAGTTCTTC,CASSLGYSGRYRDEQFF
-,TRBV6-1,-,TRBJ2-5,TGTGCCAGCAGTAAAAACAGGGCACAAGAGACCCAGTACTTC,CASSKNRAQETQYF
-,TRBV5-1,-,TRBJ1-4,TGCGCCAGCAGCTTGGGCGGGTTCAGAACTAATGAAAAACTGTTTTTT,CASSLGGFRTNEKLFF